Each of the 26 T cell receptor beta chains below was sequenced from the same sample in a study of low-dose radiotherapy and immunotherapy resistance in tumors. Primers used for first-strand cDNA, a TRAV- and TRBV-specific set, covered both alpha and beta chains. TCRs underwent 15 to 25 PCR cycles of amplification with a constant-region primer and V-primer adapter. TCRdb re-derived calls from the reads in MiXCR, one entry per CDR3 protein. The table has around 13,000 distinct CDR3 sequences, around three fifths seen once. The source of these receptors is a human donor with advanced metastatic prostate, ovarian, gallbladder or colorectal cancer (not recorded which). This table probably holds off-target reads from a library built for another chain.

The rearrangement joins TRBV6-8 to TRBJ2-7, with TRBD2 matching over 8 bases. CDR3 length equals 13 residues. Per germline, CDR1 MNHGY and CDR2 SAAAGT. Germline trimming cut 5 bases from V and 5 bases from J; bases unmatched to any gene: 5. This CDR3 is CASSGPRGDEQYF. The CDR3 DNA is TGTGCCAGCAGTGGCCCGCGGGGGGACGAGCAGTACTTC.

The chain joins TRBV20-1 to TRBJ2-7; D assignment may be TRBD1 or TRBD2 (5 bases each). Germline CDR1 is DFQATT and CDR2 is SNEGSKA (reference sequence). The germline V and J ends were trimmed by 4 bases and 7 bases, with 20 bases remaining between them. The CDR3 totals 14 residues. CDR3 sequence reads: CSAIRPGLGGEQYF. CDR3 bases: TGCAGTGCTATACGTCCGGGGCTAGGTGGGGAGCAGTACTTC.

This clonotype has just a few counts. The genes are TRBV7-2 and TRBJ1-2, with D perhaps matching TRBD1 (5 bases). Deletions cut 1 base from V and 6 bases from J, with 12 bases between. CDR1 and CDR2 (germline): SGHTA, FQGNSA. There are 14 residues in the CDR3. CDR3 loop: CASSLVGRVDGYTF. The CDR3 coding sequence is TGTGCCAGCAGCTTAGTTGGCAGGGTTGATGGCTACACCTTC.

The chain employs TRBV19 and TRBJ2-7; no clear D gene. The V gene's germline CDR1 is LNHDA and CDR2 SQIVND (reference sequence). The length of the CDR3 is 13 residues. V gave up 10 bases and J gave up 0 bases, with 13 bases separating them. CDR3 nucleotide sequence: TGTGCCACCCAACGGGCCAACTCCTACGAGCAGTACTTC. This encodes CATQRANSYEQYF.

The chain employs TRBV29-1 and TRBJ1-2, with unresolved D. Per the germline V gene, CDR1 is SQVTM and CDR2 is ANQGSEA. V lost 0 bases and J lost 5, with 10 bases in between. This CDR3 is built from 13 residues. The CDR3: CSVEEPRNYGYTF. CDR3 DNA: TGCAGCGTTGAAGAGCCACGGAATTATGGCTACACCTTC.

V is TRBV5-1 and J is TRBJ1-1; TRBD1 matches at 7 bases. Germline V CDR1 and CDR2: SGHRS, YFSETQ. The CDR3 totals 13 residues. V dropped 4 bases and J dropped 8; count of bases not matched to a gene: 8. The CDR3 DNA follows: TGCGCCAGCAGCATAGGGGACAGCCAGGAAGCTTTCTTT. Translated: CASSIGDSQEAFF.

V and J are TRBV5-1 and TRBJ2-1; D possibly matches TRBD1 or TRBD2 (5 bases each). Germline V CDR1 and CDR2: SGHRS, YFSETQ. Trimming cost V 3 bases and J 2 bases, with 12 bases left between them. The CDR3 sequence is 15 residues long. CDR3 in amino acids: CASSSPGTPYNEQFF. The CDR3 bases are TGCGCCAGCAGCTCCCCCGGGACGCCCTACAATGAGCAGTTCTTC.

This chain joins TRBV5-6 and TRBJ2-1, with a tentative D call TRBD2 (5 bases). Trimming cost V 1 base and J 5 bases, with 19 bases left between them. CDR1 and CDR2 (germline): SGHDT, YYEEEE. The CDR3 runs 17 residues. The CDR3 region is CASSLWVAGKTNNEQFF. DNA for the CDR3: TGTGCCAGCAGCTTGTGGGTAGCCGGGAAAACTAACAATGAGCAGTTCTTC.

This clonotype was counted a few times. The rearrangement joins TRBV14 to TRBJ1-4, with 7 bases identical to TRBD1. Germline lookup yields CDR1 SGHDN and CDR2 FVKESK. The junction had 10 bases not matched to a gene; V was cut back by 2 bases and J by 10 bases. The CDR3 totals 15 residues. The CDR3 reads CASSQWTGDLGKLFF. In DNA, the CDR3 is TGTGCCAGCAGCCAATGGACAGGCGATCTTGGAAAACTGTTTTTT.

The genes are TRBV6-2 or TRBV6-3 and TRBJ2-3; tentative D call: TRBD2 (5 bases). The CDR3 has 15 residues. V gave up 7 bases and J gave up 2 bases, with 16 bases separating them. Germline CDR1 is MNHEY and CDR2 is SVGEGT. CDR3 region: CASTRTAVFTDTQYF. In DNA, the CDR3 is TGTGCCAGCACCCGGACTGCGGTTTTCACAGATACGCAGTATTTT.

This clonotype showed up just a few times. The CDR3 protein is CSVAGLAGGETQYF. As DNA, the CDR3 is TGCAGCGTTGCGGGACTAGCGGGGGGCGAGACCCAGTACTTC. The chain combines TRBV29-1 with TRBJ2-5, with 15 bases matching TRBD2. CDR3 length: 14 amino acids. Per the germline V gene, CDR1 is SQVTM and CDR2 is ANQGSEA. Trimming cost V 4 bases and J 5 bases; bases outside gene matches: 2.

The chain combines TRBV15 with TRBJ2-3; perhaps TRBD1 as D (5 bases). V lost 0 bases and J 1 base, leaving 5 bases between the germline ends. Per the germline V gene, CDR1 is LNHNV and CDR2 is YYDKDF (reference sequence). The CDR3 is made up of 14 amino acids. CDR3: CATSRETGTDTQYF. As DNA, the CDR3 is TGTGCCACCAGCAGAGAGACAGGCACAGATACGCAGTATTTT. Together with reference TRBV15 and TRBJ2-3, the CDR3 gives the full variable domain: DAMVIQNPRYQVTQFGKPVTLSCSQTLNHNVMYWYQQKSSQAPKLLFHYYDKDFNNEADTPDNFQSRRPNTSFCFLDIRSPGLGDTAMYLCATSRETGTDTQYFGPGTRLTVL.

The chain has TRBV11-2 and TRBJ1-1; 7 bases align to TRBD1. This CDR3 is 14 amino acids long. The germline gives CDR1 SGHAT, CDR2 FQNNGV. V gave up 7 bases and J gave up 5 bases; unmatched junction bases: 10. In DNA form, the CDR3 reads TGTGCCAGCATCCTAGGGGGCTCGAAGACTGAAGCTTTCTTT. This encodes CASILGGSKTEAFF.

The chain recombines TRBV18 with TRBJ1-5, with unresolved D. CDR1 and CDR2 (germline): KGHSH, LQKENI. The ends were cut back, 0 bases at V and 4 bases at J, with 7 bases in the middle. This CDR3 is 14 amino acids long. The CDR3 bases are TGTGCCAGCTCACCACCCGGGGTGAATCAGCCCCAGCATTTT. Protein product: CASSPPGVNQPQHF. Variable domain in full (rest from reference TRBV18 and TRBJ1-5): NAGVMQNPRHLVRRRGQEARLRCSPMKGHSHVYWYRQLPEEGLKFMVYLQKENIIDESGMPKERFSAEFPKEGPSILRIQQVVRGDSAAYFCASSPPGVNQPQHFGDGTRLSIL.

The rearrangement uses TRBV6-5 and TRBJ2-1; D not certain. Germline-derived CDR1 and CDR2 are MNHEY and SVGAGI. This CDR3 contains 13 residues. Deletions cut 1 base from V and 6 bases from J, with 7 bases between. The CDR3 sequence: CASSYYGSNEQFF. CDR3 nucleotide sequence: TGTGCCAGCAGTTACTACGGGTCCAATGAGCAGTTCTTC.

The gene calls are TRBV20-1 and TRBJ2-1, with 10 bases that match TRBD2. Germline CDR1 is DFQATT and CDR2 is SNEGSKA (reference sequence). Trimming at V came to 3 bases and at J to 8 bases, leaving 7 bases not matched to a gene. The CDR3 is made up of 14 amino acids. Written as DNA, the CDR3 is TGCAGTGCTAGCTCTCCTAGCGGGAGCCATGAGCAGTTCTTC. Translation: CSASSPSGSHEQFF.

This clonotype was counted only a few times. The chain combines TRBV2 with TRBJ2-5; D remains unclear. Between the trimmed V and J ends, which lost 5 bases and 1 base, there was a span of 8 bases. Germline CDR1 and CDR2: SNHLY and FYNNEI. The CDR3 runs 13 residues. CDR3 nucleotide sequence: TGTGCCAGCAGTAGAGCGACCCAAGAGACCCAGTACTTC. It yields the protein CASSRATQETQYF.

The V and J genes are TRBV28 and TRBJ1-5; weak D call: TRBD1 (5 bases). The CDR3 length is 14 residues. Germline V gene lookup returns CDR1 MDHEN and CDR2 SYDVKM. V was trimmed by 6 bases and J by 2 bases, leaving 11 bases between them. CDR3: CASSQGLGNQPQHF. The CDR3 DNA follows: TGTGCCAGCAGCCAGGGCTTGGGCAATCAGCCCCAGCATTTT.

The chain uses TRBV4-3 and TRBJ2-4, with D perhaps TRBD2 (6 bases). CDR1 and CDR2 (germline): LGHNA, YSLEER. V was pared by 4 bases and J by 9 bases, with 10 bases between. The CDR3 runs 12 residues. The CDR3 protein is CASSPMGGIQYF. The CDR3 DNA sequence: TGCGCCAGCAGCCCGATGGGAGGCATTCAGTACTTC.

V is TRBV18 and J is TRBJ2-6; D unresolved. Germline values: CDR1 KGHSH, CDR2 LQKENI. The CDR3 has 17 residues. Trimming took 3 bases from V and 6 from J, leaving 18 bases between them. The CDR3 DNA reads as TGTGCCAGCTCACCTCAAGCCCCCGTTTCCTCGGCCAACGTCCTGACTTTC. It is translated as CASSPQAPVSSANVLTF.

The chain is built from TRBV4-2 and TRBJ2-4; maybe TRBD1 (5 bases). Germline V lookup: CDR1 LGHNA, CDR2 YNFKEQ. The CDR3 loop spans 12 amino acids. Trimming took off 3 bases at V and 5 bases at J, with 5 bases between the two ends. The chain's CDR3 is CASSQGQNIQYF. The CDR3 DNA is TGTGCCAGCAGCCAGGGGCAAAACATTCAGTACTTC.

A few counts support this clonotype. The V gene is TRBV4-1, the J gene TRBJ2-5; 7 bases agree with TRBD2. The CDR3 length is 15 residues. Germline CDR1 reads MGHRA; CDR2 reads YSYEKL. J was trimmed by 4 bases and V by 6 bases; bases with no gene match: 11. CDR3: CASSRGPGLPETQYF. The CDR3 nucleotides are TGCGCCAGCAGTCGGGGACCGGGACTACCAGAGACCCAGTACTTC.

This chain links TRBV28 with TRBJ1-1; D is unresolved. The V gene's germline CDR1 is MDHEN and CDR2 SYDVKM. This CDR3 region has 14 residues. The germline V and J ends were trimmed by 2 bases and 0 bases, with 7 bases remaining between them. The CDR3 DNA reads as TGTGCCAGCAGTTTAAGTCGGATGAACACTGAAGCTTTCTTT. Its translation: CASSLSRMNTEAFF.

The V gene is TRBV29-1, the J gene TRBJ2-5; D gene unclear. The CDR3 has 15 amino acids. With 5 bases removed from V and 2 bases from J, the gap between germline ends came to 18 bases. Germline CDR1 is SQVTM and CDR2 is ANQGSEA. DNA for the CDR3: TGCAGCGTTTCCCCCTCTTGGAGTTTACAAGAGACCCAGTACTTC. This sequence encodes CSVSPSWSLQETQYF. Supplemented by reference TRBV29-1 and TRBJ2-5, the full variable domain reads SAVISQKPSRDICQRGTSLTIQCQVDSQVTMMFWYRQQPGQSLTLIATANQGSEATYESGFVIDKFPISRPNLTFSTLTVSNMSPEDSSIYLCSVSPSWSLQETQYFGPGTRLLVL.

This chain connects TRBV4-1 to TRBJ1-1, with D tentatively TRBD1 (5 bases). This CDR3 is built from 14 residues. Germline CDR1 MGHRA, CDR2 YSYEKL. Between the trimmed V and J ends, which lost 0 bases and 4 bases, there was a span of 9 bases. The CDR3 coding sequence is TGCGCCAGCAGCCAAGAACTCAGGGCCACTGAAGCTTTCTTT. Translated: CASSQELRATEAFF.

The chain uses TRBV28 and TRBJ2-1; unclear D gene. Germline V gives CDR1 MDHEN, CDR2 SYDVKM. V gave up 7 bases and J gave up 5 bases, with 6 bases separating them. The CDR3 covers 11 residues. The CDR3 nucleotides read TGTGCCAGCATATTCCACAATGAGCAGTTCTTC. Translating it yields CASIFHNEQFF.